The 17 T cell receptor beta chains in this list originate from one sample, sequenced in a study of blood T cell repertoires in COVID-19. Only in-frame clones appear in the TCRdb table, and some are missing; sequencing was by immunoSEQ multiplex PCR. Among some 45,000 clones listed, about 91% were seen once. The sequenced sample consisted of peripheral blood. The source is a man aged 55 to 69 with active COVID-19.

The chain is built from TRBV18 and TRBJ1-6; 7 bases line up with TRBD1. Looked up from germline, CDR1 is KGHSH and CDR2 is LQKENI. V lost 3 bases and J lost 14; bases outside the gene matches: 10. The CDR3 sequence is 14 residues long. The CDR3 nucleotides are TGTGCCAGCTCACCGCAGCTCACAGGGGAAACCCTCCACTTT. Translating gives CASSPQLTGETLHF.

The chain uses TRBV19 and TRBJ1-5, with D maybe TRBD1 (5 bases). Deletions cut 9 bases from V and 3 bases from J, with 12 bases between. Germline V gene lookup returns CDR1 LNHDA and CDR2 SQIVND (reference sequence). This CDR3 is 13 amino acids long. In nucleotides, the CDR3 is TGTGCCAGCGCGGACACCTACAATCAGCCCCAGCATTTT. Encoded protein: CASADTYNQPQHF.

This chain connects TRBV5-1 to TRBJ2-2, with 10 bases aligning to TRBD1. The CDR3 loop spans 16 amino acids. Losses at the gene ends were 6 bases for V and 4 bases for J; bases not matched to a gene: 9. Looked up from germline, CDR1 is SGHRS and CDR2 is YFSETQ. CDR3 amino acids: CASMDRGNAITGELFF. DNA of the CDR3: TGCGCCAGCATGGACAGGGGGAACGCCATCACCGGGGAGCTGTTTTTT.

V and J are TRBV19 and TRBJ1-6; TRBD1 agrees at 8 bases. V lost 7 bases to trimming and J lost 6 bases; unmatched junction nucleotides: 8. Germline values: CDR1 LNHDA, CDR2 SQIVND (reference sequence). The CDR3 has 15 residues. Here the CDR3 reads CASKSDRAANSPLHF. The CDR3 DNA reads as TGTGCCAGTAAATCGGACAGGGCCGCTAATTCACCCCTCCACTTT.

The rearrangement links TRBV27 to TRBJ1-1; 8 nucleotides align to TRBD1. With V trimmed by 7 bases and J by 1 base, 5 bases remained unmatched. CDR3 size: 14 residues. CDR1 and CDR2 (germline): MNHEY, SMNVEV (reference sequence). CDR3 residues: CASTLDRGNTEAFF. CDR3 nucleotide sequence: TGTGCCAGCACCTTAGACAGGGGGAACACTGAAGCTTTCTTT.

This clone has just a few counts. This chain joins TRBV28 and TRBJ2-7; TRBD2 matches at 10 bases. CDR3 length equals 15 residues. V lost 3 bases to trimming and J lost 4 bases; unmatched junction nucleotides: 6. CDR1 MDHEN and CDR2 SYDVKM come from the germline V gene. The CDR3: CASSLELAGAYEQYF. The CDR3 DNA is TGTGCCAGCAGTTTGGAGCTAGCGGGAGCGTACGAGCAGTACTTC.

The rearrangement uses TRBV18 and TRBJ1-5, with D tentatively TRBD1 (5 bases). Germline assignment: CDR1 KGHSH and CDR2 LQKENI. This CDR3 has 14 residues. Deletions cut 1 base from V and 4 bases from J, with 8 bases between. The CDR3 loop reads CASSPRGGNQPQHF. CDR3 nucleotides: TGTGCCAGCTCACCACGCGGGGGGAATCAGCCCCAGCATTTT.

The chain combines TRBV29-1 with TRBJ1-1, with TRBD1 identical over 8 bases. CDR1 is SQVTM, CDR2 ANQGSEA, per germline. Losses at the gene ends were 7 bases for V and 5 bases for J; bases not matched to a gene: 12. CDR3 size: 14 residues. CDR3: CSAIGQGGVTEAFF. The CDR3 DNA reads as TGCAGCGCCATAGGACAGGGAGGGGTAACTGAAGCTTTCTTT.

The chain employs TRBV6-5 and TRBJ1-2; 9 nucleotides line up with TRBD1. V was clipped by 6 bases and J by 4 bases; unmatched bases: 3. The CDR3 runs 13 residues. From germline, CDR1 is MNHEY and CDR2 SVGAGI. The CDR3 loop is CASSLDRGYGYTF. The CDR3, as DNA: TGTGCCAGCAGCCTGGACAGGGGCTATGGCTACACCTTC.

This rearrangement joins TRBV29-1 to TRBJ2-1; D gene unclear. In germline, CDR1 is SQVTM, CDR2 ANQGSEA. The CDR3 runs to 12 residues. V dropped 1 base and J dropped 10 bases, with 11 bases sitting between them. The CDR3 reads CSVEVSRNEQFF. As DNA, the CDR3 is TGCAGCGTTGAAGTCTCGAGGAACGAGCAGTTCTTC.

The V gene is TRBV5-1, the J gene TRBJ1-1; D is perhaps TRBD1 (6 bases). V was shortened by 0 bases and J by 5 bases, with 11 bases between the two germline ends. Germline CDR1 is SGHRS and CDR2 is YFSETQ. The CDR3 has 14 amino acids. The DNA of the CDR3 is TGCGCCAGCAGCTTGGACAGGGTGGAGACTGAAGCTTTCTTT. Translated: CASSLDRVETEAFF.

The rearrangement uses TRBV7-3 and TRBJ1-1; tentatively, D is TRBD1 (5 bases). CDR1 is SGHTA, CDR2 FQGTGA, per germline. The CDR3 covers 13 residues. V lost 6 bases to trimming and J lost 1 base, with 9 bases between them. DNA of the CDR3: TGTGCCAGCAGACGAGACAGGAACACTGAAGCTTTCTTT. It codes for CASRRDRNTEAFF.

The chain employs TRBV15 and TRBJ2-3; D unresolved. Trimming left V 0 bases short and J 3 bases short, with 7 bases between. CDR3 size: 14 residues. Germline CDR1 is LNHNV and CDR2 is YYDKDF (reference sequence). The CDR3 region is CATSREENTDTQYF. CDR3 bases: TGTGCCACCAGCAGAGAAGAGAATACAGATACGCAGTATTTT.

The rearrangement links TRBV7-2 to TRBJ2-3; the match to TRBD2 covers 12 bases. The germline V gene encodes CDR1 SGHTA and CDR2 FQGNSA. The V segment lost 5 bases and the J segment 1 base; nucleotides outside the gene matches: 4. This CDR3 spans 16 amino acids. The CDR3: CASSLTSGGRTDTQYF. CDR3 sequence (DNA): TGTGCCAGCAGCCTCACTAGCGGGGGGCGCACAGATACGCAGTATTTT. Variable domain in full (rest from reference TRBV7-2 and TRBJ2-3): GAGVSQSPSNKVTEKGKDVELRCDPISGHTALYWYRQSLGQGLEFLIYFQGNSAPDKSGLPSDRFSAERTGGSVSTLTIQRTQQEDSAVYLCASSLTSGGRTDTQYFGPGTRLTVL.

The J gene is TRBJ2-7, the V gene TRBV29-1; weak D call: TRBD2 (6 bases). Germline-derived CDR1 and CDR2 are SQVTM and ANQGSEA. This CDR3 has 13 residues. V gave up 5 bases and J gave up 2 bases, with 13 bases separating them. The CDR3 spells CSVLTGEAYEQYF. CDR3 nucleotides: TGCAGCGTTCTAACCGGGGAGGCCTACGAGCAGTACTTC.

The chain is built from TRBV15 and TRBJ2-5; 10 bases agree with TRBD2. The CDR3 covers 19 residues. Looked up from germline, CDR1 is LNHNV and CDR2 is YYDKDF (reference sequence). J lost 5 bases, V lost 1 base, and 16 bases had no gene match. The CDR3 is CATSRVFQRGGVYLETQYF. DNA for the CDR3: TGTGCCACCAGCAGAGTGTTTCAGCGGGGGGGCGTTTATTTGGAGACCCAGTACTTC.

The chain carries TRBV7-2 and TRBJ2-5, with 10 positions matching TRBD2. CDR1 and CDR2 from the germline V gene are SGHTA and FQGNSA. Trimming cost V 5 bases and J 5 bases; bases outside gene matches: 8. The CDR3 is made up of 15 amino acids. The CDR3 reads CASSPPLAGDETQYF. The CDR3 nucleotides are TGTGCCAGCAGCCCCCCCCTAGCGGGGGACGAGACCCAGTACTTC.